What follows are 15 T cell receptor beta chains derived from one specimen sequenced in a study of shared clonotypes between healthy human individuals. Using immunoSEQ multiplex PCR, the repertoire was profiled, and TCRdb retains in-frame clones only, with some absent. The table lists 2,100,000 or so clones, nearly 97% of them singletons. Specimen: naive CD4+ T cells sorted from blood. Subset specified: CD45RA+ positively selected. The receptor set was obtained from a man between 18 and 29 years old in good health.

This clone has just one count. The genes are TRBV10-3 and TRBJ2-7, with D maybe TRBD2 (6 bases). This CDR3 spans 16 amino acids. Germline CDR1 ENHRY, CDR2 SYGVKD. V was clipped by 0 bases and J by 2 bases, with 14 bases between them. CDR3 nucleotides: TGTGCCATCAGTGAGTCCGAGCGGGTCTTGACCTACGAGCAGTACTTC. Its translation: CAISESERVLTYEQYF.

This chain links TRBV27 with TRBJ2-5, with 12 bases identical to TRBD2. From germline, CDR1 is MNHEY and CDR2 SMNVEV (reference sequence). V dropped 4 bases and J dropped 2; count of bases not matched to a gene: 5. CDR3 length: 16 amino acids. The CDR3 region is CASSSRTSGDQETQYF. For the CDR3, the DNA is TGTGCCAGCAGTTCCCGGACTAGCGGGGATCAAGAGACCCAGTACTTC.

The genes are TRBV6-1 and TRBJ2-7, with TRBD1 as a possible D gene (5 bases). The V gene lost 2 bases and the J gene lost 0 bases, with 17 bases spanning the gap. The germline V gene encodes CDR1 MNHNS and CDR2 SASEGT. The CDR3 consists of 17 residues. The CDR3 loop reads CASSEYSGFHSSYEQYF. The CDR3, as DNA: TGTGCCAGCAGTGAATATTCAGGGTTTCACAGCTCCTACGAGCAGTACTTC.

Notes on this clone: Other DNA sequences in the sample encode the same CDR3. The CDR3 region is CAISESGGEKLFF. The DNA of the CDR3 is TGTGCCATCAGTGAGTCAGGGGGAGAAAAACTGTTTTTT. The chain recombines TRBV10-3 with TRBJ1-4, with D possibly matching TRBD1 (6 bases). CDR1 is ENHRY and CDR2 is SYGVKD in the germline V gene. Trimming shortened V by 0 bases and J by 8 bases, and 7 bases separated the two germline ends. The CDR3 runs to 13 residues.

The CDR3 nucleotides are TGCGCCAGCAGTGACTTTCCGGGGAACCAAGAGACCCAGTACTTC. Amino acids: CASSDFPGNQETQYF. This chain connects TRBV10-1 to TRBJ2-5; a weak D match, TRBD2 (5 bases). V dropped 3 bases and J dropped 0 bases, with 11 bases sitting between them. The length of the CDR3 is 15 residues. Germline loops: CDR1 WNHNN, CDR2 SYGVQD (reference sequence).

The chain recombines TRBV19 with TRBJ1-1; no clear D. Trimming pared 5 bases from V and 5 bases from J, leaving 15 bases between. There are 14 residues in the CDR3. Germline V gene lookup returns CDR1 LNHDA and CDR2 SQIVND (reference sequence). CDR3 nucleotides: TGTGCCAGTAGTCCGACGGCCTCGGGGACTGAAGCTTTCTTT. Its translation: CASSPTASGTEAFF.

V and J are TRBV5-1 and TRBJ1-3; no definite D call. This CDR3 spans 15 amino acids. V shed 8 bases and J shed 3 bases, with 18 bases lying between them. Germline CDR1 is SGHRS and CDR2 is YFSETQ. The CDR3 spells CARTPPQRVGNTIYF. The CDR3 DNA reads TGCGCCAGGACCCCCCCACAGAGGGTTGGAAACACCATATATTTT.

A note on this clone: The sample contains more than one DNA sequence encoding this CDR3. J is TRBJ2-7 and V is TRBV6-5; the D is unclear. Germline values: CDR1 MNHEY, CDR2 SVGAGI. V lost 0 bases to trimming and J lost 3 bases, with 9 bases between them. The CDR3 totals 14 residues. The CDR3 sequence: CASSYSTSGYEQYF. The DNA of the CDR3 is TGTGCCAGCAGTTACTCTACCTCGGGCTACGAGCAGTACTTC.

J is TRBJ2-5 and V is TRBV19; D is perhaps TRBD2 (5 bases). Germline CDR1 LNHDA, CDR2 SQIVND (reference sequence). V was cut by 5 bases and J by 3 bases, with 13 bases left in between. The CDR3 is 14 amino acids. CDR3 bases: TGTGCCAGTAGTGGGCAGACTAAGAAAGAGACCCAGTACTTC. Translating gives CASSGQTKKETQYF.

This clone was seen a handful of times. The chain carries TRBV6-5 and TRBJ2-7, with D possibly matching TRBD2 (5 bases). CDR3 length: 14 residues. Germline CDR1 reads MNHEY; CDR2 reads SVGAGI. Trimming stripped 2 bases from V and 3 bases from J, with 11 bases between. The CDR3 DNA reads TGTGCCAGCAGTTACGCCTTTGAGGGCTACGAGCAGTACTTC. As protein: CASSYAFEGYEQYF.

The genes are TRBV18 and TRBJ2-1; tentatively, D is TRBD2 (6 bases). Looked up from germline, CDR1 is KGHSH and CDR2 is LQKENI. The germline V and J ends were trimmed by 3 bases and 0 bases, with 21 bases remaining between them. CDR3 length: 19 residues. The CDR3 spells CASSPNAPGLQSSYNEQFF. The CDR3 DNA is TGTGCCAGCTCACCTAACGCCCCGGGACTCCAGAGCTCCTACAATGAGCAGTTCTTC.

The chain links TRBV18 to TRBJ2-2; weak D call: TRBD1 (7 bases). V lost 5 bases to trimming and J lost 4 bases, with 14 bases between them. This CDR3 has 15 amino acids. Germline CDR1 is KGHSH and CDR2 is LQKENI. In DNA form, the CDR3 reads TGTGCCAGCTCAATACGACAGGGACTCACCGGGGAGCTGTTTTTT. Translation: CASSIRQGLTGELFF.

The chain joins TRBV19 to TRBJ2-4; D might be TRBD1 or TRBD2, each matching 6 bases. CDR3 length: 13 residues. Germline CDR1 LNHDA, CDR2 SQIVND (reference sequence). V was trimmed by 9 bases and J by 2 bases, leaving 11 bases between them. CDR3 sequence (DNA): TGTGCCAGCCGGAGGGACACCAAAAACATTCAGTACTTC. Translated, it gives CASRRDTKNIQYF.

This clone has more than one count but fewer than ten. Other DNA sequences from this sample encode an identical CDR3 as well. The chain joins TRBV11-2 to TRBJ2-7; D unresolved. Trimming shortened V by 0 bases and J by 4 bases, and 4 bases separated the two germline ends. Germline CDR1 is SGHAT and CDR2 is FQNNGV. The CDR3 consists of 12 residues. The CDR3 protein is CASSLEGYEQYF. In DNA, the CDR3 is TGTGCCAGCAGCTTAGAGGGATACGAGCAGTACTTC.

The V call is TRBV6-5, the J call TRBJ1-1; D unclear. The CDR3 consists of 14 residues. Per germline, CDR1 MNHEY and CDR2 SVGAGI. The V end lost 8 bases, the J end lost 2 bases, and 15 bases lay between the germline ends. The CDR3 protein is CASQTGSINTEAFF. The CDR3 DNA reads as TGTGCCAGCCAGACCGGGTCGATTAACACTGAAGCTTTCTTT.